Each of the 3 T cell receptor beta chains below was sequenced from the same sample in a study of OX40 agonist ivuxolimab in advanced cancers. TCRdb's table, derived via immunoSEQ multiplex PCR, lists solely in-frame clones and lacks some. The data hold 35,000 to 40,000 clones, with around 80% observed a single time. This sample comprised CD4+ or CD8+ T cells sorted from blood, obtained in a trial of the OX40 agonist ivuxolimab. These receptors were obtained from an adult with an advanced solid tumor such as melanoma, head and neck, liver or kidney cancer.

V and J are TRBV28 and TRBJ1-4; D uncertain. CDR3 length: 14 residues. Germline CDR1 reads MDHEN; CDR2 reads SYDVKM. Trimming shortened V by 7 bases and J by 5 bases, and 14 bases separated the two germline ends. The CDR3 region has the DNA TGTGCCAGCAATTTTGGAGGGTCGAATGAAAAACTGTTTTTT. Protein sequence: CASNFGGSNEKLFF.

This CDR3 reads CASSPTQVNFYGYTF. In nucleotides, the CDR3 is TGTGCCAGCAGCCCTACTCAGGTGAACTTCTATGGCTACACCTTC. This rearrangement joins TRBV7-6 to TRBJ1-2; D ambiguous. The CDR3 loop spans 15 amino acids. V was trimmed by 5 bases and J by 4 bases, leaving 17 bases between them. CDR1 is SGHVS, CDR2 FNYEAQ, per germline.

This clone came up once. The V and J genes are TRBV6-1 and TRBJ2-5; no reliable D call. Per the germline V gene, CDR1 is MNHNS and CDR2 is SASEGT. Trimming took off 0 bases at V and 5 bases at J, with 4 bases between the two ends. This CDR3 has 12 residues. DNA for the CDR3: TGTGCCAGCAGTGAAGCGGTGGAGACCCAGTACTTC. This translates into CASSEAVETQYF.